A single sample is the source of the 13 T cell receptor beta chains below, sequenced in a study of CD8 T cells in ankylosing spondylitis. Each CDR3 protein gets one entry after TCRdb re-called the 5' RACE reads with MiXCR. The data hold under 150,000 distinct CDR3 sequences, with around 10% observed a single time. The sample consisted of blood, either unsorted or a sorted T cell fraction (not recorded which). The receptors derive from a female donor with ankylosing spondylitis or in good health (not recorded which).

This clonotype was seen at least ten times. The V call is TRBV7-6, the J call TRBJ2-3; TRBD1 or TRBD2 may be the D gene (6 bases each). CDR1 SGHVS and CDR2 FNYEAQ come from the germline V gene. V lost 5 bases, J lost 0 bases, and 18 bases lay in between. CDR3 length equals 17 residues. The CDR3, as DNA: TGTGCCAGCAGCCCGCATCCCGGGGGCGTTAGCACAGATACGCAGTATTTT. Translation: CASSPHPGGVSTDTQYF.

This clonotype was counted at least ten times. The chain recombines TRBV20-1 with TRBJ1-2; TRBD1 matches at 9 bases. Germline-derived CDR1 and CDR2 are DFQATT and SNEGSKA (reference sequence). J was trimmed by 12 bases and V by 0 bases; bases with no gene match: 11. This CDR3 has 14 residues. CDR3 loop: CSARDGPTGGGHTF. CDR3 nucleotide sequence: TGCAGTGCTAGAGATGGGCCCACAGGGGGCGGCCACACCTTC.

This clonotype occurred many times. The V gene is TRBV5-1, the J gene TRBJ1-1; D not resolved. The CDR3 loop spans 14 amino acids. Trimming removed 0 bases from V and 11 bases from J, with 17 bases in between. The V gene's germline CDR1 is SGHRS and CDR2 YFSETQ. CDR3 nucleotides: TGCGCCAGCAGCTTGGGGGAGGGCATGCGCCCGGCTTTCTTT. This sequence encodes CASSLGEGMRPAFF.

This clonotype occurred many times. The chain employs TRBV11-1 and TRBJ2-1; D not certain. The CDR3 is made up of 16 amino acids. The germline CDR1 and CDR2 sequences are SGHAT and FQDESV (reference sequence). Trimming took 5 bases from V and 0 from J, leaving 14 bases between them. This chain's CDR3 is CASSTQTVSSYNEQFF. The CDR3 bases are TGTGCCAGCAGCACCCAGACCGTTAGCTCCTACAATGAGCAGTTCTTC.

Ten or more counts support this clonotype. The rearrangement joins TRBV12-3 or TRBV12-4 to TRBJ2-1; D may be TRBD1 (5 bases). Trimming cost V 6 bases and J 8 bases, with 14 bases left between them. This CDR3 comprises 13 residues. CDR3 region: CASRKGQHDEQFF. In DNA form, the CDR3 reads TGTGCCAGCAGAAAGGGGCAGCACGATGAGCAGTTCTTC.

This clonotype was detected ten times or more. The gene calls are TRBV7-9 and TRBJ2-5; D uncertain. V shed 3 bases and J shed 5 bases, with 7 bases lying between them. The length of the CDR3 is 12 residues. Germline assignment: CDR1 SEHNR and CDR2 FQNEAQ (reference sequence). CDR3 in DNA: TGTGCCAGCAGCTTTGAATGGGAGACCCAGTACTTC. Protein sequence: CASSFEWETQYF.

This chain uses TRBV5-1 with TRBJ2-1, with 9 positions matching TRBD2. This CDR3 contains 15 residues. The germline gives CDR1 SGHRS, CDR2 YFSETQ. Germline trimming cut 4 bases from V and 6 bases from J; bases unmatched to any gene: 8. Here the CDR3 reads CASSRSAGGGNEQFF. The CDR3 DNA is TGCGCCAGCAGCCGGTCAGCGGGGGGAGGCAATGAGCAGTTCTTC.

The table lists this clonotype with many counts. This chain uses TRBV7-2 with TRBJ2-1; D not resolved. This CDR3 region has 14 residues. Trimming shortened V by 5 bases and J by 5 bases, and 13 bases separated the two germline ends. CDR1 and CDR2 from the germline V gene are SGHTA and FQGNSA. CDR3 sequence (DNA): TGTGCCAGCAGCCCTTCGGCTCTCAACAATGAGCAGTTCTTC. Its translation: CASSPSALNNEQFF.

CDR3 in amino acids: CASSSFGGALTF. The CDR3 DNA reads TGTGCCAGCAGCTCCTTCGGGGGGGCGCTTACCTTC. This sequence joins TRBV7-2 and TRBJ1-2; perhaps TRBD1 as D (6 bases). The CDR3 length is 12 residues. Trimming removed 4 bases at V and 14 bases at J, with 17 bases between. The germline V gene encodes CDR1 SGHTA and CDR2 FQGNSA.

This clonotype was found many times. The chain links TRBV7-3 to TRBJ2-1, with a weak D call TRBD2 (5 bases). Germline assignment: CDR1 SGHTA and CDR2 FQGTGA. The CDR3 consists of 15 residues. The V end lost 3 bases, the J end lost 8 bases, and 17 bases lay between the germline ends. CDR3 bases: TGTGCCAGCAGCTTGGCCGTCCCGGGGAAGGATGAGCAGTTCTTC. It is translated as CASSLAVPGKDEQFF.

This clonotype was found many times. The chain combines TRBV6-2 or TRBV6-3 with TRBJ1-1; a weak D match, TRBD1 (5 bases). The CDR3 is made up of 14 amino acids. Trimming removed 6 bases from V and 10 bases from J, with 21 bases in between. Germline V gives CDR1 MNHEY, CDR2 SVGEGT. CDR3 sequence reads: CASSRQSSRGGAFF. As DNA, the CDR3 is TGTGCCAGCAGCCGACAGAGTTCCCGAGGAGGAGCTTTCTTT.

This clonotype was picked up many times. The chain carries TRBV18 and TRBJ1-1, with D possibly TRBD1 on 6 matching bases. V lost 4 bases to trimming and J lost 6 bases, with 18 bases between them. Germline V gene lookup returns CDR1 KGHSH and CDR2 LQKENI. CDR3 length: 15 amino acids. In DNA, the CDR3 is TGTGCCAGCTCACGGGGAAACAGGGACGCCGCTGAAGCTTTCTTT. Amino acids: CASSRGNRDAAEAFF.

In its sample, this clonotype was seen many times. The V call is TRBV28, the J call TRBJ2-1; a weak D match, TRBD2 (6 bases). Trimming removed 5 bases from V and 15 bases from J, with 17 bases in between. Germline V gene sequence: CDR1 MDHEN, CDR2 SYDVKM. CDR3 length: 12 residues. CDR3 in amino acids: CASSIQAGTPFF. CDR3 DNA: TGTGCCAGCAGTATCCAAGCCGGGACTCCGTTCTTC.